The 18 T cell receptor beta chains below all came from one sample that was sequenced in a study of blood T cell repertoires in COVID-19. Assay used: immunoSEQ multiplex PCR; TCRdb lists only in-frame clones, some missing. The sample has some 88,000 clones; 75% to 85% are singletons. Sequences were obtained from peripheral blood. Receptors originate from a human donor in a cohort sampled during active COVID-19.

The chain employs TRBV11-2 and TRBJ1-6; D ambiguous. This CDR3 comprises 15 residues. Germline lookup yields CDR1 SGHAT and CDR2 FQNNGV. Trimming took 0 bases from V and 10 from J, leaving 13 bases between them. CDR3 in amino acids: CASSLDLLGDSPLHF. The CDR3 DNA reads TGTGCCAGCAGCTTAGACCTTTTGGGAGACTCACCCCTCCACTTT.

This sequence joins TRBV18 and TRBJ1-1, with no clear D. The V end was cut by 2 bases, the J end by 11 bases, with 21 bases between. The CDR3 is 15 amino acids. Germline V CDR1 and CDR2: KGHSH, LQKENI. CDR3 DNA sequence: TGTGCCAGCTCACCAGGCGAGGGATCCGTTCGGGAGGCTTTCTTT. As protein: CASSPGEGSVREAFF.

The V call is TRBV11-2, the J call TRBJ2-3, with D hard to call. Germline V lookup: CDR1 SGHAT, CDR2 FQNNGV. V was cut by 1 base and J by 1 base, with 9 bases left in between. The CDR3 spans 15 residues. CDR3: CASSLGGGRTDTQYF. For the CDR3, the DNA is TGTGCCAGCAGCTTAGGAGGCGGCCGCACAGATACGCAGTATTTT.

The chain joins TRBV7-3 to TRBJ1-1, with 7 nucleotides matching TRBD1. The germline gives CDR1 SGHTA, CDR2 FQGTGA. The CDR3 has 14 residues. Trimming cost V 3 bases and J 3 bases; bases outside gene matches: 4. The CDR3 is CASSLTGRDTEAFF. The CDR3 DNA reads as TGTGCCAGCAGCTTGACAGGGCGTGACACTGAAGCTTTCTTT.

This clone was counted a single time. The chain is built from TRBV4-1 and TRBJ2-7, with D possibly matching TRBD2 (6 bases). The CDR3 length is 14 residues. Germline assignment: CDR1 MGHRA and CDR2 YSYEKL. With 1 base removed from V and 3 bases from J, the gap between germline ends came to 10 bases. Here the CDR3 reads CASSQGEVDYEQYF. The CDR3 DNA reads as TGCGCCAGCAGCCAAGGGGAGGTCGACTACGAGCAGTACTTC.

Only a few counts were recorded for this clone. The chain employs TRBV6-5 and TRBJ1-4; D might be TRBD1 (5 bases). V was cut by 8 bases and J by 3 bases, with 16 bases left in between. Germline assignment: CDR1 MNHEY and CDR2 SVGAGI. This CDR3 region has 15 residues. CDR3 in amino acids: CASQLGDRSNEKLFF. The CDR3 DNA sequence: TGTGCCAGCCAGCTAGGAGACAGATCTAATGAAAAACTGTTTTTT.

J is TRBJ2-6 and V is TRBV7-9; 9 nucleotides agree with TRBD1. The CDR3 sequence is 17 residues long. Germline lookup yields CDR1 SEHNR and CDR2 FQNEAQ (reference sequence). J was trimmed by 2 bases and V by 3 bases; bases with no gene match: 5. CDR3 sequence reads: CASSFRDRVAGANVLTF. In DNA form, the CDR3 reads TGTGCCAGCAGCTTTAGGGACAGGGTAGCTGGGGCCAACGTCCTGACTTTC.

The V and J genes are TRBV20-1 and TRBJ2-1; D is undetermined. With 7 bases removed from V and 9 bases from J, the gap between germline ends came to 13 bases. CDR1 and CDR2 from the germline V gene are DFQATT and SNEGSKA (reference sequence). CDR3 length equals 11 residues. CDR3 amino acids: CSGPHLSEQFF. CDR3 coding DNA: TGCAGTGGCCCTCACCTCAGTGAGCAGTTCTTC.

The chain couples TRBV12-3 or TRBV12-4 to TRBJ2-1; the D gene is possibly TRBD1 (5 bases). The CDR3 spans 13 residues. V shed 5 bases and J shed 5 bases, with 10 bases lying between them. The CDR3 nucleotides are TGTGCCAGCAGTAACAGGCTAGACAATGAGCAGTTCTTC. It codes for CASSNRLDNEQFF.

V usage is TRBV19 and J usage is TRBJ1-1, with D maybe TRBD1 (6 bases). From germline, CDR1 is LNHDA and CDR2 SQIVND (reference sequence). The CDR3 sequence is 13 residues long. Trimming took off 6 bases at V and 4 bases at J, with 12 bases between the two ends. CDR3 sequence reads: CASSSGEATEAFF. Written as DNA, the CDR3 is TGTGCCAGTAGCTCAGGGGAAGCCACTGAAGCTTTCTTT.

The chain uses TRBV5-6 and TRBJ2-5, with D tentatively TRBD1 (6 bases). The germline CDR1 and CDR2 sequences are SGHDT and YYEEEE. The CDR3 extends over 14 amino acids. V was shortened by 1 base and J by 4 bases, with 11 bases between the two germline ends. This CDR3 is CASSLRPGVETQYF. CDR3 DNA sequence: TGTGCCAGCAGCTTGAGGCCAGGGGTAGAGACCCAGTACTTC.

This rearrangement joins TRBV20-1 to TRBJ2-7; TRBD1 aligns across 9 bases. The V segment lost 3 bases and the J segment 3 bases; nucleotides outside the gene matches: 9. Germline V gives CDR1 DFQATT, CDR2 SNEGSKA (reference sequence). This CDR3 is 15 amino acids long. The CDR3 spells CSASHGGQGDYEQYF. The CDR3 DNA follows: TGCAGTGCTAGTCACGGGGGACAGGGAGACTACGAGCAGTACTTC.

V usage is TRBV25-1 and J usage is TRBJ2-5; 7 bases match TRBD2. Germline CDR1 and CDR2: MGHDK and SYGVNS. V shed 3 bases and J 3 bases; nucleotides not matched to a gene: 10. CDR3 length: 16 residues. CDR3 sequence (DNA): TGTGCCAGCAGTGATGGTCTAGCGGCCTCAAAAGAGACCCAGTACTTC. Protein: CASSDGLAASKETQYF.

This sequence joins TRBV7-9 and TRBJ1-1; 7 bases align to TRBD1. The CDR3 is 15 amino acids. After removal of 5 bases from V and 5 bases from J, the junction contained 11 bases not matched to a gene. The germline V gene encodes CDR1 SEHNR and CDR2 FQNEAQ (reference sequence). CDR3 loop: CASSPSGGLGTEAFF. The DNA for the CDR3 is TGTGCCAGCAGCCCCTCAGGGGGATTGGGTACTGAAGCTTTCTTT.

Comment on this clone: In this CDR3 the conserved last residue, phenylalanine or tryptophan, is missing, so a read error is likely. It is unclear where the CDR3 begins or ends on the DNA, so no DNA is shown, and the CDR3 is as TCRdb lists it. This chain's CDR3 is CASSPSRTGPPGGVL. This chain connects TRBV6-5 to TRBJ2-3; the table's D gene call, TRBD2, was not cross checked with the DNA. The CDR3 is 15 residues long, counting both termini. Germline CDR1 and CDR2: MNHEY and SVGAGI.

This clone has a handful of counts. This sequence joins TRBV11-2 and TRBJ2-3; 10 positions match TRBD2. Germline V gives CDR1 SGHAT, CDR2 FQNNGV. V dropped 4 bases and J dropped 3; count of bases not matched to a gene: 4. CDR3 length equals 15 residues. DNA of the CDR3: TGTGCCAGCAGCTCCAGCGGGAGGGAAACAGATACGCAGTATTTT. Its translation: CASSSSGRETDTQYF.

This rearrangement joins TRBV19 to TRBJ2-1; TRBD2 matches 7 bases. Per germline, CDR1 LNHDA and CDR2 SQIVND (reference sequence). This CDR3 has 14 residues. Losses at the gene ends were 6 bases for V and 6 bases for J; bases not matched to a gene: 8. This chain's CDR3 is CASRTRERRNEQFF. CDR3 nucleotide sequence: TGTGCCAGTAGAACGCGGGAGCGGCGCAATGAGCAGTTCTTC.

The chain has TRBV5-1 and TRBJ2-1; 11 positions agree with TRBD2. The V gene's germline CDR1 is SGHRS and CDR2 YFSETQ. The CDR3 loop spans 15 amino acids. With 5 bases clipped from V and 5 bases from J, the junction kept 6 bases outside the gene matches. The CDR3 here is CASSPTSGSNNEQFF. In nucleotides, the CDR3 is TGCGCCAGCAGTCCAACTAGCGGGAGTAACAATGAGCAGTTCTTC.